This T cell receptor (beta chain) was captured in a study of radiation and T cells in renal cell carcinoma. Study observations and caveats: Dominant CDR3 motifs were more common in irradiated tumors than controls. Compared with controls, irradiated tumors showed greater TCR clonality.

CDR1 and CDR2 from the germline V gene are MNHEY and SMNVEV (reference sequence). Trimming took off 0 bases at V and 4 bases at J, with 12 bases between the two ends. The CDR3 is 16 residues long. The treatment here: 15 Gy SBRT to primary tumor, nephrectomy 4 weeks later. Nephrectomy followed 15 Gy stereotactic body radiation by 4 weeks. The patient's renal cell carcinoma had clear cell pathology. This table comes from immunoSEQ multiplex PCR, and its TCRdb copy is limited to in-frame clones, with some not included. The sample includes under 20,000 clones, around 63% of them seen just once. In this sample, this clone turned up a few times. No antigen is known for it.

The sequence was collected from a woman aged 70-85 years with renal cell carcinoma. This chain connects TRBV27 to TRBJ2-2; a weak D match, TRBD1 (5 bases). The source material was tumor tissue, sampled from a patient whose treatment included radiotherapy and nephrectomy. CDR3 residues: CASSLSLGVSTGELFF. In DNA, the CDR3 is TGTGCCAGCAGTTTATCGTTAGGGGTTAGCACCGGGGAGCTGTTTTTT.